A single TCR beta chain is shown here with its context. What this receptor recognizes is not known. Base qualities were left out, and no much larger clone turns up one base away. The immunoSEQ Assay, a bias-controlled multiplex PCR, was used to amplify TCRbeta CDR3 regions from genomic DNA. Regarding the original processing steps: The number of nucleated cells in each sample was estimated from the amplification of reference gene primers within the assay. To quantify the absolute abundance of each unique TCRbeta CDR3 rearrangement, sequence reads were collapsed and filtered. For each sample, productive Simpson clonality was calculated as the square root of Simpson's diversity index over productive rearrangements. Not all clones reach the TCRdb copy of this immuneACCESS table, which keeps in-frame sequences only. Checked studies attribute under half of the gap to unresolved V genes and leave the rest unexplained. For V, J and clone size, that table is used; D and trimming come from the DNA. The sample yields 120,000 to 150,000 clones; around three quarters were counted once. The ten biggest clones cover approximately 3.5% of the sample.

This entry belongs to a study of blood T cell repertoires in COVID-19 (dated by TCRdb to 2020 to 2021). At the level of the whole study: Samples covering the acute and convalescent phases of COVID-19 were provided by collaborators in the United States, Italy and Spain. Samples came from the ongoing ImmuneRACE study (first 160 participants) plus 1,254 subjects from 6 global collaborators. The material from the prospective study consisted of cDNA or gDNA derived from T cells, B-cell-depleted T cells, or PBMCs. Subjects who had been exposed to COVID-19, were actively infected with it, or had recovered from it provided the deeply sampled blood TCRbeta repertoires that made up the dataset. HLA class I and class II types, where available, came from metadata supplied by the sample provider rather than from assay-based typing. The repertoires were made available in a free public database intended to serve as a resource for research on the immune response to SARS-CoV-2. Nearly every sample came with metadata listing a de-identified subject ID, COVID-19 status, age in years and sex. Overall results and qualifications from the work: The quantity of clinical and demographic metadata differed by source and by participant and was supplied without curation.

V loses 5 bases of germline sequence and J loses 4 bases, and the interval between the two ends is 14 bases. Reading from cysteine to phenylalanine, the CDR3 counts 15 amino acids. Kept here is only the CDR3 DNA, which spans 45 bases and is read in frame from base 1. The germline V gene gives CDR1 as SGHTA and CDR2 as FQGNSA. Whole blood was collected in K2EDTA tubes by collaborating institutions according to the institutions' own protocols. For TCRbeta analysis, collaborators shipped samples as frozen whole blood, isolated PBMCs, or DNA extracted from either of those sample types. The origin of this receptor is a man between 60 and 75 years old with acute or convalescent COVID-19. The V and J segments used are TRBV7-2 and TRBJ1-4; no D gene can be assigned with confidence. What was sequenced was peripheral blood. The DNA sequence reads TGTGCCAGCAGCCCCCGGACTAGATTTAATGAAAAACTGTTTTTT. It is translated as CASSPRTRFNEKLFF.